The rows below give T cell receptor beta chains drawn from one sample of a study of cytomegalovirus exposure and HLA in healthy donors. TCRdb's copy holds only in-frame clones and misses some; the assay was immunoSEQ multiplex PCR. This sample yields 100,000 or so clones, of which approximately 14% are seen a single time; about 0.8% belongs to the top ten. Sequenced sample: PBMCs. The receptors derive from a female donor in good health and CMV-seronegative. Both conserved end residues are part of each CDR3. A D gene is named only where the DNA matches it firmly. The listing skips clone size in some rows; elsewhere it reads once, few, many or a size class.

D gene: TRBD1; J gene: TRBJ2-1; clone size: -; V gene: TRBV6-4; CDR3 DNA: TGTGCCAGCAGCGAGACAGGGGGTGGGGAGGATGAGCAGTTCTTC; CDR3 protein: CASSETGGGEDEQFF
D gene: TRBD1; J gene: TRBJ1-2; clone size: few; V gene: TRBV4-1; CDR3 DNA: TGCGCCAGCAGCAACCAGGGGGCGATTTTGGGCTACACCTTC; CDR3 protein: CASSNQGAILGYTF
D gene: -; J gene: TRBJ1-1; clone size: -; V gene: TRBV10-3; CDR3 DNA: TGTGCCATCAGGGGCTCGGGGGAGGCTTTCTTT; CDR3 protein: CAIRGSGEAFF
D gene: TRBD1; J gene: TRBJ1-4; clone size: few; V gene: TRBV2; CDR3 DNA: TGTGCCAGCAGTATAGGGGGCTGGGGTGAAAAACTGTTTTTT; CDR3 protein: CASSIGGWGEKLFF
D gene: -; J gene: TRBJ2-7; clone size: -; V gene: TRBV9; CDR3 DNA: TGTGCCAGCAGCCTCGACGGCGGTGAGCAGTACTTC; CDR3 protein: CASSLDGGEQYF
D gene: TRBD1; J gene: TRBJ1-1; clone size: -; V gene: TRBV6-5; CDR3 DNA: TGTGCCAGCAGTCAACAGGGGACGAACACTGAAGCTTTCTTT; CDR3 protein: CASSQQGTNTEAFF
D gene: TRBD1; J gene: TRBJ1-5; clone size: -; V gene: TRBV7-2; CDR3 DNA: TGTGCCAGCAGCTCGGCCCAGGGGGCAGGCAATCAGCCCCAGCATTTT; CDR3 protein: CASSSAQGAGNQPQHF
D gene: -; J gene: TRBJ1-2; clone size: few; V gene: TRBV5-1; CDR3 DNA: TGCGCCAGCAGCTTGGACGGACAGTTTGGCTACACCTTC; CDR3 protein: CASSLDGQFGYTF
D gene: TRBD1; J gene: TRBJ2-6; clone size: few; V gene: TRBV5-6; CDR3 DNA: TGTGCCAGCAGCTGGTGGACAGGGGCTGGGGCCAACGTCCTGACTTTC; CDR3 protein: CASSWWTGAGANVLTF
D gene: TRBD1; J gene: TRBJ1-2; clone size: -; V gene: TRBV7-2; CDR3 DNA: TGTGCCAGCAGCTCCGAAACAGGGGATTATGGCTACACCTTC; CDR3 protein: CASSSETGDYGYTF
D gene: -; J gene: TRBJ2-3; clone size: -; V gene: TRBV7-7; CDR3 DNA: TGTGCTAGCAGATTAGATTTGGCTAGCGGCACAGATACGCAGTATTTT; CDR3 protein: CASRLDLASGTDTQYF
D gene: TRBD2; J gene: TRBJ2-7; clone size: few; V gene: TRBV4-1; CDR3 DNA: TGCGCCAGCAGCCAAACTAGCGGGGCCGTTTACGAGCAGTACTTC; CDR3 protein: CASSQTSGAVYEQYF
D gene: TRBD2; J gene: TRBJ2-5; clone size: few; V gene: TRBV19; CDR3 DNA: TGTGCCATCGGGACTAGCGGGGAGGCTGGTGAGACCCAGTACTTC; CDR3 protein: CAIGTSGEAGETQYF
D gene: TRBD1; J gene: TRBJ2-7; clone size: -; V gene: TRBV28; CDR3 DNA: TGTGCCAGCAGTTCCAGGGGGCGGTCCCACTACGAGCAGTACTTC; CDR3 protein: CASSSRGRSHYEQYF
D gene: -; J gene: TRBJ2-3; clone size: few; V gene: TRBV2; CDR3 DNA: TGTGCCAGCAGTGATCCGCAGGGGCGACCTAGCACAGATACGCAGTATTTT; CDR3 protein: CASSDPQGRPSTDTQYF
D gene: -; J gene: TRBJ1-5; clone size: few; V gene: TRBV5-4; CDR3 DNA: TGTGCCAGCAGCTTCGGGGGGGAAGGTCAGCCCCAGCATTTT; CDR3 protein: CASSFGGEGQPQHF
D gene: TRBD2; J gene: TRBJ2-7; clone size: -; V gene: TRBV11-2; CDR3 DNA: TGTGCCAGCAGCCCCCTGGGCGGGAGATCAAGCGAGCAGTACTTC; CDR3 protein: CASSPLGGRSSEQYF
D gene: TRBD2; J gene: TRBJ2-5; clone size: -; V gene: TRBV15; CDR3 DNA: TGTGCCACCAGCAGAAGCACTAGCGACAGCCAAGAGACCCAGTACTTC; CDR3 protein: CATSRSTSDSQETQYF
D gene: -; J gene: TRBJ2-1; clone size: few; V gene: TRBV6-6; CDR3 DNA: TGTGCCAGCACGGGCTCCTACAATGAGCAGTTCTTC; CDR3 protein: CASTGSYNEQFF
D gene: TRBD1; J gene: TRBJ1-1; clone size: few; V gene: TRBV6-5; CDR3 DNA: TGTGCCAGCAGCCTCATGAGGGGGCTTAGCACTGAAGCTTTCTTT; CDR3 protein: CASSLMRGLSTEAFF
D gene: TRBD2; J gene: TRBJ2-2; clone size: few; V gene: TRBV5-4; CDR3 DNA: TGTGCCAGCAGCCCTGGGGGCGGGGGGACCACCGGGGAGCTGTTTTTT; CDR3 protein: CASSPGGGGTTGELFF
D gene: -; J gene: TRBJ1-4; clone size: -; V gene: TRBV6-5; CDR3 DNA: TGTGCCAGCGCCGGTCTCGAGCGGGATGAAAAACTGTTTTTT; CDR3 protein: CASAGLERDEKLFF
D gene: TRBD1; J gene: TRBJ2-7; clone size: few; V gene: TRBV30; CDR3 DNA: TGTGCCTGGAATGTAGGACAGGGGGAGGGCTACGAGCAGTACTTC; CDR3 protein: CAWNVGQGEGYEQYF
D gene: TRBD2; J gene: TRBJ2-7; clone size: few; V gene: TRBV5-6; CDR3 DNA: TGTGCCAGCAGCTCCGGACTAGCTCCCGGCGAGCAGTACTTC; CDR3 protein: CASSSGLAPGEQYF
D gene: TRBD1; J gene: TRBJ2-3; clone size: few; V gene: TRBV2; CDR3 DNA: TGTGCCAGCAGTAATTCGCAGGGGGCGCTTTCAGATACGCAGTATTTT; CDR3 protein: CASSNSQGALSDTQYF
D gene: -; J gene: TRBJ2-3; clone size: -; V gene: TRBV6-1; CDR3 DNA: TGTGCCAGCACCCCGGTGGGCAACACAGATACGCAGTATTTT; CDR3 protein: CASTPVGNTDTQYF
D gene: -; J gene: TRBJ1-1; clone size: -; V gene: TRBV4-1; CDR3 DNA: TGCGCCAGCAGCCAGCAGACAGGTATCAACACTGAAGCTTTCTTT; CDR3 protein: CASSQQTGINTEAFF
D gene: TRBD2; J gene: TRBJ2-3; clone size: -; V gene: TRBV28; CDR3 DNA: TGTGCCAGCAGGGGGGGGGTAGATACGCAGTATTTT; CDR3 protein: CASRGGVDTQYF
D gene: TRBD1; J gene: TRBJ2-5; clone size: few; V gene: TRBV7-6; CDR3 DNA: TGTGCCAGCAGTGAGACAGGGACATCTGATGGGACCCAGTACTTC; CDR3 protein: CASSETGTSDGTQYF
D gene: -; J gene: TRBJ2-7; clone size: -; V gene: TRBV27; CDR3 DNA: TGTGCCAGCAGTTTCCGGTATTCCTACGAGCAGTACTTC; CDR3 protein: CASSFRYSYEQYF
D gene: TRBD2; J gene: TRBJ2-7; clone size: -; V gene: TRBV15; CDR3 DNA: TGTGCCACCAGCAGAGCCTCCGGGACTAGCGGGAGAATGGTCTACGAGCAGTACTTC; CDR3 protein: CATSRASGTSGRMVYEQYF
D gene: TRBD1; J gene: TRBJ2-7; clone size: few; V gene: TRBV6-5; CDR3 DNA: TGTGCCAGCAGTTACTCTGAGACAGGGACGACCTACGAGCAGTACTTC; CDR3 protein: CASSYSETGTTYEQYF
D gene: TRBD1; J gene: TRBJ1-1; clone size: -; V gene: TRBV19; CDR3 DNA: TGTGCCAGTAGCTCCCACGACAGGGCCTCAGCTTTCTTT; CDR3 protein: CASSSHDRASAFF
D gene: TRBD1; J gene: TRBJ2-2; clone size: few; V gene: TRBV5-6; CDR3 DNA: TGTGCCAGCAGCGAACAGGGGGTTCGCACCGGGGAGCTGTTTTTT; CDR3 protein: CASSEQGVRTGELFF
D gene: -; J gene: TRBJ1-5; clone size: few; V gene: TRBV18; CDR3 DNA: TGTGCCAGCTCACCGGCGGGTGGCGGGGGTCAGCCCCAGCATTTT; CDR3 protein: CASSPAGGGGQPQHF
D gene: TRBD1; J gene: TRBJ1-4; clone size: few; V gene: TRBV6-6; CDR3 DNA: TGTGCCAGCAGTACGGTGGACAGGGGGAGTGAAAAACTGTTTTTT; CDR3 protein: CASSTVDRGSEKLFF
D gene: -; J gene: TRBJ2-7; clone size: once; V gene: TRBV7-3; CDR3 DNA: TGTGCCAGCAGCTTAACTTCTGCCTACGAGCAGTACTTC; CDR3 protein: CASSLTSAYEQYF